These T cell receptor beta chains were read from a single sample in a study of blood T cells in healthy people across ages. TCRdb recomputed calls from the 5' RACE reads with MiXCR, one row per CDR3 protein. The repertoire includes 1.5 million to 2 million distinct CDR3 sequences, about 30% of them detected once, and roughly 8% sits in the top ten. Material for sequencing was blood. The receptors derive from a woman in her twenties or thirties in good health. The CDR3 runs from the conserved cysteine through the conserved F or W. The D gene is left open where the match is weak. Rows may omit the clone size; those that give it use once, few, many or a size class.

- 15 TRBJ2-7 TRBD1 TRBV6-2/TRBV6-3 TGTGCCAGCAGTTACCCACAGGGGCTGGCGCTCGAGCAGTACTTC CASSYPQGLALEQYF
- 15 TRBJ2-1 TRBD2 TRBV6-2/TRBV6-3 TGTGCCAGCACCGGTGGGGGGGGAGCCTACAATGAGCAGTTCTTC CASTGGGGAYNEQFF
- 15 TRBJ2-7 - TRBV5-5 TGTGCCAGCAGCTTGGTCCCGTGGGCATCCTACGAGCAGTACTTC CASSLVPWASYEQYF
many 14 TRBJ2-4 - TRBV15 TGTGCCACCAGCAGGGGTGGAGGCAAAAACATTCAGTACTTC CATSRGGGKNIQYF
few 15 TRBJ2-1 TRBD2 TRBV11-2 TGTGCCAGCAGCTTAGATAGCGGGAGGGGGAATGAGCAGTTCTTC CASSLDSGRGNEQFF
- 17 TRBJ2-1 TRBD2 TRBV5-1 TGCGCCAGCAGCCCTCTACGGACTAGCGGGGGGCACAATGAGCAGTTCTTC CASSPLRTSGGHNEQFF
- 16 TRBJ1-5 - TRBV4-1 TGCGCCAGCAGCCATCCTGGTAGGGGGAATGATCAGCCCCAGCATTTT CASSHPGRGNDQPQHF
many 14 TRBJ2-7 TRBD2 TRBV4-3 TGCGCCAGCAGCCAAGGGACTAGCGCCTACGAGCAGTACTTC CASSQGTSAYEQYF
- 14 TRBJ1-2 - TRBV12-3/TRBV12-4 TGTGCCAGCAGTCCTGGGCGGGGACTCTATGGCTACACCTTC CASSPGRGLYGYTF
- 15 TRBJ2-7 - TRBV9 TGTGCCAGCAGCGTAGATGCTAGTGAAATCTACGAGCAGTACTTC CASSVDASEIYEQYF
- 14 TRBJ2-1 - TRBV20-1 TGCAGTGCTAGAGAGAAGCGGGCCTACAATGAGCAGTTCTTC CSAREKRAYNEQFF
few 15 TRBJ2-3 - TRBV5-1 TGCGCCAGCAGCTTCGGCGGGGGCGACACAGATACGCAGTATTTT CASSFGGGDTDTQYF
- 15 TRBJ1-2 - TRBV28 TGTGCCGGCACCTTCACGGGAATTGGCCGAGGGGGCTACACCTTC CAGTFTGIGRGGYTF
- 14 TRBJ1-2 - TRBV9 TGTGCCAGCAGCGTCGGAGGAGTTAACGGTGGCTACACCTTC CASSVGGVNGGYTF
- 14 TRBJ1-5 TRBD1 TRBV29-1 TGCAGCCACGGGACAGGTAATAGTAATCAGCCCCAGCATTTT CSHGTGNSNQPQHF
- 15 TRBJ2-1 - TRBV29-1 TGCAGCGTTGAAGGGGGAACTAGGGCTAACAATGAGCAGTTCTTC CSVEGGTRANNEQFF
few 15 TRBJ2-7 - TRBV9 TGTGCCAGCAGCCCAACTAATGCCAAGCGCCACGAGCAGTACTTC CASSPTNAKRHEQYF
- 14 TRBJ1-4 TRBD1 TRBV27 TGTGCCAGCAGGTCGGACAGGGGGAATGAAAAACCGTTTTTT CASRSDRGNEKPFF
many 16 TRBJ2-1 - TRBV4-1 TGCGCCAGCAGCCAACAAACCTTAAGAGAGTCCAATGAGCAGTTCTTC CASSQQTLRESNEQFF
- 16 TRBJ1-4 - TRBV3-1 TGTGCCAGCAGCTTAAACGTCGGGGCCGGGCCTGAAAAACTGTTTTTT CASSLNVGAGPEKLFF
few 16 TRBJ2-7 TRBD1 TRBV7-9 TGTGCCAGCAGCCCATTCACCGGGACAGGGCCCTACGAGCAGTACTTC CASSPFTGTGPYEQYF
few 15 TRBJ2-3 TRBD2 TRBV5-1 TGCGCCAGCAGCTTGCCAGCGGGGACCACAGATACGCAGTATTTT CASSLPAGTTDTQYF
- 13 TRBJ1-1 - TRBV10-3 TGTGCCATCAGGCGGGAGGAGGGGGTCGAAGCTTTCTTT CAIRREEGVEAFF
once 13 TRBJ2-7 - TRBV6-5 TGTGCTAGCGGATACAGGGCCTCCTACGAGCAGTACTTC CASGYRASYEQYF
few 16 TRBJ2-1 TRBD2 TRBV28 TGTGCCAGCAGCACCAGGACTAGCGGGGGCTACAATGAGCAGTTCTTC CASSTRTSGGYNEQFF
- 16 TRBJ2-1 TRBD2 TRBV3-1 TGTGCCAGCAGTCCCGGCCGTGGCGGGGGATACAATGAGCAGTTCTTC CASSPGRGGGYNEQFF
- 13 TRBJ2-3 - TRBV6-2/TRBV6-3 TGTGCCAGCAGACCTACTAGGGCAGATGCGCAGTATTTT CASRPTRADAQYF
- 15 TRBJ2-7 TRBD2 TRBV18 TGTGCCAGCTCACCCGGGAGCGGGGGAACCTACGAGCAGTACTTC CASSPGSGGTYEQYF
- 15 TRBJ1-1 TRBD1 TRBV18 TGTGCCAGCTCACCACCGACAGGGGGGCATACTGAAGCTTTCTTT CASSPPTGGHTEAFF
few 15 TRBJ1-1 - TRBV12-3/TRBV12-4 TGTGCCAGCACCCCCTCACAGGGTCGTCACACTGAAGCTTTCTTT CASTPSQGRHTEAFF
- 13 TRBJ2-7 TRBD2 TRBV11-1 TGTGCCACCAGGCTAGCGGGGGCTCGGGAGCAGTACTTC CATRLAGAREQYF